This T cell receptor (beta chain) was recorded in a study of blood T cells in healthy people across ages. Whole-study findings and limits: Estimates of total diversity, which came from one million sequenced T cells, were considered to be underestimates. Roughly linear age-related decline in beta diversity appeared, significant by age 40.

A remark on this clonotype: The antigen remains unidentified.

Combining a sample-barcoded 5' primer with a J-beta primer mix, a second PCR ran for about 7 to 11 cycles. The template-switch adaptor, which had 12 random nucleotides, put a tag on each cDNA molecule. Each CDR3 protein is one row after TCRdb ran MiXCR on the 5' RACE reads. Of fewer than 2 million distinct CDR3 sequences listed, 35% to 50% are singletons. No fewer than 5.5 micrograms of total RNA were isolated from every sample. V was clipped by 2 bases and J by 3 bases; unmatched bases: 8. This CDR3 is 16 amino acids long. The V gene's germline CDR1 is SNHLY and CDR2 FYNNEI. The V call is TRBV2, the J call TRBJ2-3; TRBD2 aligns across 7 bases. The sequenced material came from blood. This sequence was found in a human donor in good health. CDR3 residues: CASSENQGGKTDTQYF. The CDR3 DNA reads as TGTGCCAGCAGTGAAAACCAGGGAGGGAAGACAGATACGCAGTATTTT.